This T cell receptor beta chain stems from a study of radiation and T cells in renal cell carcinoma. Study-level results: From baseline, blood top tumor clonotypes peaked at 2 weeks post-radiation.

Time point meaning: blood 4 weeks post-SBRT, at nephrectomy. As for treatment: 15 Gy SBRT to primary tumor, nephrectomy 4 weeks later. Nephrectomy followed 15 Gy stereotactic body radiation by 4 weeks. After SBRT, blood was collected at 2 and 4 weeks, plus baseline. Clear cell pathology was present in this patient's renal cell carcinoma. The CDR3 extends over 13 amino acids. The germline CDR1 and CDR2 sequences are MNHEY and SVGAGI. The protocol was immunoSEQ multiplex PCR, while the TCRdb copy is restricted to in-frame clones and leaves out a portion. Found here are 120,000 to 150,000 clones, around 88% of them singletons; the top ten hold about a sixth. Turning to this clone: What it binds is not known.

The sequence came from a woman aged 45-65 years with renal cell carcinoma. The input for sequencing was blood, taken from a patient whose treatment included radiotherapy and nephrectomy. The chain is built from TRBV6-5 and TRBJ2-5; no reliable D call. The J call may be incorrect, as the DNA end agrees better with TRBJ2-7. In DNA form, the CDR3 reads TGTGCCAGCAGTGATCCCCCCCGGTACGAGCAGTACTTC. This codes for CASSDPPRYEQYF.